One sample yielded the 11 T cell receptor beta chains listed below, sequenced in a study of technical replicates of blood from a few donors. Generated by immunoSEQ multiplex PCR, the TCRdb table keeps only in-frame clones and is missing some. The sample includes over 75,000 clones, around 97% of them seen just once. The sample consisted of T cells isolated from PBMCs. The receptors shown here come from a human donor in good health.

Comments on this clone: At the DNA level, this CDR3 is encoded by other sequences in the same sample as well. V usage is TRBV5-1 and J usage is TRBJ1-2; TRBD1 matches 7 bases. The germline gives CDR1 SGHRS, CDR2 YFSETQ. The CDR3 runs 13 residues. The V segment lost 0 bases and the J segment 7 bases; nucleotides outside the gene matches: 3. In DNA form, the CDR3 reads TGCGCCAGCAGCTTGGGACAGGGTGGTGGCTACACCTTC. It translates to CASSLGQGGGYTF.

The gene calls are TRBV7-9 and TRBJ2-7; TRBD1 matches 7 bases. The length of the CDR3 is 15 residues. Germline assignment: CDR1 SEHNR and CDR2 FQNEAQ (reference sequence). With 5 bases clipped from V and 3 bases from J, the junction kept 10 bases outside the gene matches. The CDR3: CASSRGTVLSYEQYF. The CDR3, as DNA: TGTGCCAGCAGCAGAGGGACAGTGCTAAGCTACGAGCAGTACTTC.

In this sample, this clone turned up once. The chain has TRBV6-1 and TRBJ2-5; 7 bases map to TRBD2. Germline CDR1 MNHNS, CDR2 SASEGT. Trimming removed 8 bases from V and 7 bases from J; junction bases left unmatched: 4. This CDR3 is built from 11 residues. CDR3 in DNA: TGTGCCAGCGGGGAGGGTAGGACCCAGTACTTC. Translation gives CASGEGRTQYF.

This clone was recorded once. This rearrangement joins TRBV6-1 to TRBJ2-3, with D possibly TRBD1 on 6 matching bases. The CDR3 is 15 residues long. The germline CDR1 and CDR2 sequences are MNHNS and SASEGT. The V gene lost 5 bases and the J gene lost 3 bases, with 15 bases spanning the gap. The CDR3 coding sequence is TGTGCCAGCAGTATCCCGGTAGGGGGAACAGATACGCAGTATTTT. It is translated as CASSIPVGGTDTQYF.

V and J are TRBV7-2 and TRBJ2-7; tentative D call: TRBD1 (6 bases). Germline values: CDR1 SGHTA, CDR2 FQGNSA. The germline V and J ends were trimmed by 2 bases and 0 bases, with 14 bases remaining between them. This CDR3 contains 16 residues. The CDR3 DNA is TGTGCCAGCAGCTTAAATGGACAGAACTTCTCCTACGAGCAGTACTTC. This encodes CASSLNGQNFSYEQYF.

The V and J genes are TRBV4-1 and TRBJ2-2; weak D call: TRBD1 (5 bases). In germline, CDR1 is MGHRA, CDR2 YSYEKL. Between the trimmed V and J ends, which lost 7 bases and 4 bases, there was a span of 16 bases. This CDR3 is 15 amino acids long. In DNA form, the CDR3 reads TGCGCCAGCACCCTAGGACACCAGGTCACCGGGGAGCTGTTTTTT. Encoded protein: CASTLGHQVTGELFF.

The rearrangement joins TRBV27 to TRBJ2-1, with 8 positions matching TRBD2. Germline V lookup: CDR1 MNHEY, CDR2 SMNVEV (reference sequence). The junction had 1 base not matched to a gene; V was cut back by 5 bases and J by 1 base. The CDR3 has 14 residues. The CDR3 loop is CASSRGGSYNEQFF. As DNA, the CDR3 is TGTGCCAGCAGTCGCGGGGGGTCCTACAATGAGCAGTTCTTC.

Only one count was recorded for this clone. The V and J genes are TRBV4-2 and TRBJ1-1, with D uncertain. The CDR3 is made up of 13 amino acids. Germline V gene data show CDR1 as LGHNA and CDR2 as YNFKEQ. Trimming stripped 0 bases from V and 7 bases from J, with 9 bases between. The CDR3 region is CASSQEQGGEAFF. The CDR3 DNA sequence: TGTGCCAGCAGCCAAGAGCAAGGCGGTGAAGCTTTCTTT.

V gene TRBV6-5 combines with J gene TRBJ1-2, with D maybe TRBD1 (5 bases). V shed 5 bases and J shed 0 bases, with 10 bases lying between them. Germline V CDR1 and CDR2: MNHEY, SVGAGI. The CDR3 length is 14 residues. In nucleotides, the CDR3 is TGTGCCAGCAGTAGACAGATTCCTAACTATGGCTACACCTTC. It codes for CASSRQIPNYGYTF.

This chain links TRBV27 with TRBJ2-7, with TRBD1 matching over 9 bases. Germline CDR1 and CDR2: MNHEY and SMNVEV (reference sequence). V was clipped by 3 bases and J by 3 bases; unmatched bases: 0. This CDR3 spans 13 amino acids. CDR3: CASSLDRGYEQYF. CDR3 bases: TGTGCCAGCAGTTTGGACAGGGGCTACGAGCAGTACTTC.

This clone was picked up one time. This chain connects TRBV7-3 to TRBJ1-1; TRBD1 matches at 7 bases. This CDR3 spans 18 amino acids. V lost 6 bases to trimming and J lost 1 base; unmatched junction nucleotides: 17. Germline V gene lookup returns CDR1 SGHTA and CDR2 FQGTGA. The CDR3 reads CASSIEIHAGGTNTEAFF. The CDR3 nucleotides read TGTGCCAGCAGTATCGAAATTCACGCAGGGGGAACGAACACTGAAGCTTTCTTT.